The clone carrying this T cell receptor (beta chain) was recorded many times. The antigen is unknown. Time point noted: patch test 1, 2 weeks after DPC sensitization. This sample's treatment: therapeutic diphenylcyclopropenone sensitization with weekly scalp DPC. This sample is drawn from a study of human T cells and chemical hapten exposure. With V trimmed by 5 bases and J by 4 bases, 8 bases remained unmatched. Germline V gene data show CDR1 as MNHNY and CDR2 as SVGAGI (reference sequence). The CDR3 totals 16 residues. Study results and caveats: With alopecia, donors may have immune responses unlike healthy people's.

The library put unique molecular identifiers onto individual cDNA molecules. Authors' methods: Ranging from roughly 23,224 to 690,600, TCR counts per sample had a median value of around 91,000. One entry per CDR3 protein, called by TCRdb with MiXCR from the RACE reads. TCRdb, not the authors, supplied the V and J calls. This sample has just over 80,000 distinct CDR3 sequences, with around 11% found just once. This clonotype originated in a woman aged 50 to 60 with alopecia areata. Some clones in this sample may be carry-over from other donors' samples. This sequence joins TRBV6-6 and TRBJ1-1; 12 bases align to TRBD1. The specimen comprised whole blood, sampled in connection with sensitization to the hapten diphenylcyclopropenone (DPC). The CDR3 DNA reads TGTGCCAGCAGTGCAGGCCCGGGACAGGGGGCCACTGAAGCTTTCTTT. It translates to CASSAGPGQGATEAFF.